This T cell receptor beta chain was obtained from a study of cytomegalovirus exposure and HLA in healthy donors. For the study at large: A later analysis reported the same platform for the 120 or so validation repertoires and the roughly 670 first-cohort repertoires. Study-level findings and limits: The classifier, whose performance was assessed in both the original and validation cohorts, reportedly diagnosed cytomegalovirus status with high specificity and sensitivity. The authors confirmed in vitro that a few CMV-associated chains were specific for CMV antigens. Among TCR sequences, most were rare, though some public TCRs appeared in many donors.

TCRdb keeps only in-frame clones here, not all; method: immunoSEQ multiplex PCR. The sample holds roughly 260,000 clones, around 90% seen once. In the case of this clone: What it recognizes is unknown.

Specimen: PBMCs. The receptor comes from a woman aged 18-35 years in good health and CMV-seronegative.

CDR3 coding DNA: TGTGCCACCCGGAGAGACTATGGCTACACCTTC. Translated: CATRRDYGYTF. The chain carries TRBV28 and TRBJ1-2; no clear D. Trimming removed 10 bases from V and 3 bases from J, with 9 bases in between. The germline gives CDR1 MDHEN, CDR2 SYDVKM. The CDR3 is 11 amino acids.